A selection of T cell receptor beta chains follows, all from one sample in a study of tumor-infiltrating lymphocytes in oesophageal squamous cell carcinoma. A single record per CDR3 protein comes from TCRdb applying MiXCR to the PCR reads. The table lists under 8,500 distinct CDR3 sequences, 15% to 19% of them singletons. The material sequenced was blood. Every receptor here comes from a male donor with esophageal squamous cell carcinoma. Each CDR3 is given with its conserved first and last residue. The D gene is left open where the match is weak. Size is stated for part of the rows, as once, few or many counts, or as a class when the clone is expanded.

abundance,d_gene,j_gene,v_gene,CDR3aa,CDR3nt
many,.,TRBJ2-7,TRBV6-1,CASSQQIQDILIYEQYF,TGTGCCAGCAGTCAACAAATACAGGACATCTTAATCTACGAGCAGTACTTC
few,.,TRBJ2-3,TRBV5-1,CASKDRTGDTQYF,TGCGCCAGCAAGGACCGCACAGGAGATACGCAGTATTTT
many,.,TRBJ2-1,TRBV5-3,CARSMRRGRNEQFF,TGTGCCAGAAGCATGCGACGGGGGCGGAATGAGCAGTTCTTC
many,.,TRBJ1-2,TRBV7-9,CASSLGGAPRGYTF,TGTGCCAGCAGCCTAGGCGGCGCTCCTCGTGGCTACACCTTC
medium-sized,TRBD2,TRBJ2-2,TRBV7-2,CASSPGGLAGGLTGELFF,TGTGCCAGCAGCCCAGGAGGACTAGCGGGGGGGCTTACCGGGGAGCTGTTTTTT
many,.,TRBJ2-7,TRBV28,CASSFADGRYEQYF,TGTGCCAGCAGTTTTGCAGACGGGCGCTACGAGCAGTACTTC
many,.,TRBJ2-5,TRBV24-1,CATSGYQETQYF,TGTGCCACCAGTGGATACCAAGAGACCCAGTACTTC
.,.,TRBJ1-1,TRBV5-3,CASSPWGVATEAFF,TGTGCCAGCAGCCCCTGGGGGGTCGCGACTGAAGCTTTCTTT
medium-sized,TRBD1,TRBJ2-2,TRBV7-3,CASSLRPTGVSTGELFF,TGTGCCAGCAGCTTAAGACCGACAGGGGTTTCCACCGGGGAGCTGTTTTTT
.,.,TRBJ1-4,TRBV5-6,CASSLGLLSNEKLFF,TGTGCCAGCAGCTTAGGACTGCTCTCTAATGAAAAACTGTTTTTT